A single sample is the source of the 27 T cell receptor beta chains below, sequenced in a study of blood T cell repertoires in COVID-19. Sequenced by immunoSEQ multiplex PCR; TCRdb stores in-frame clones only, minus some. In the table there are some 96,000 clones, roughly nine tenths of which are singletons. The sequencing sample was made of peripheral blood. The receptors stem from a man between 45 and 60 years old with active COVID-19.

CDR3 sequence reads: CASSLEGGDTQYF. Written as DNA, the CDR3 is TGTGCCAGCAGCTTGGAAGGAGGAGATACGCAGTATTTT. The chain uses TRBV5-4 and TRBJ2-3; the D gene is possibly TRBD2 (5 bases). V shed 0 bases and J shed 5 bases, with 7 bases lying between them. Germline CDR1 and CDR2: SGHNT and YYREEE (reference sequence). This CDR3 comprises 13 residues.

The J gene is TRBJ1-5, the V gene TRBV19; 12 positions agree with TRBD1. The V and J ends lost 3 bases and 4 bases, in that order; junction bases with no gene match: 1. Germline V gives CDR1 LNHDA, CDR2 SQIVND (reference sequence). The CDR3 has 15 amino acids. The CDR3 bases are TGTGCCAGTAGTATGGGACAGGGGGCGAATCAGCCCCAGCATTTT. Translating gives CASSMGQGANQPQHF.

This clone is judged medium-sized. The V gene is TRBV19, the J gene TRBJ1-5; TRBD1 is a possible D gene (6 bases). Germline V gene sequence: CDR1 LNHDA, CDR2 SQIVND (reference sequence). Trimming removed 7 bases from V and 6 bases from J, with 16 bases in between. The CDR3 sequence is 14 residues long. CDR3 in DNA: TGTGCCAGTACCCGAGGGGGTATGAGTCAGCCCCAGCATTTT. Amino acid sequence: CASTRGGMSQPQHF.

V gene TRBV10-2 combines with J gene TRBJ2-4, with a tentative D call TRBD2 (5 bases). The CDR3 has 13 residues. With 4 bases removed from V and 6 bases from J, the gap between germline ends came to 10 bases. CDR1 and CDR2 (germline): WSHSY, SAAADI. The CDR3 sequence is CASSGQGRNIQYF. The CDR3 bases are TGCGCCAGCAGTGGTCAAGGGAGAAACATTCAGTACTTC.

This chain connects TRBV5-1 to TRBJ2-7, with 8 bases matching TRBD2. Germline CDR1 is SGHRS and CDR2 is YFSETQ. The CDR3 covers 17 residues. V was pared by 4 bases and J by 4 bases, with 16 bases of the junction left unmatched. CDR3 amino acids: CASSLDPPGGGGYEQYF. CDR3 DNA sequence: TGCGCCAGCAGCCTCGACCCCCCGGGAGGGGGGGGATACGAGCAGTACTTC.

This clone has only a few counts. J is TRBJ1-2 and V is TRBV6-6, with TRBD1 identical over 7 bases. CDR3 size: 13 residues. Per germline, CDR1 MNHNY and CDR2 SVGAGI (reference sequence). Losses at the gene ends were 10 bases for V and 7 bases for J; bases not matched to a gene: 12. CDR3 loop: CATSGTERSGYTF. The CDR3 nucleotides are TGTGCCACCTCGGGGACAGAAAGGAGTGGCTACACCTTC.

The rearrangement joins TRBV5-6 to TRBJ1-2; no firm D call. The CDR3 is 13 residues long. Germline assignment: CDR1 SGHDT and CDR2 YYEEEE. Between the trimmed V and J ends, which lost 2 bases and 3 bases, there was a span of 8 bases. The CDR3 loop reads CASSFTTYYGYTF. The CDR3 DNA reads TGTGCCAGCAGCTTCACCACTTACTATGGCTACACCTTC.

The rearrangement links TRBV5-1 to TRBJ1-2, with TRBD1 matching 7 bases. V trimming: 2 bases; J trimming: 4 bases; junction bases outside the gene matches: 5. The germline V gene has CDR1 SGHRS and CDR2 YFSETQ. This CDR3 has 14 residues. The CDR3: CASSLGTATYGYTF. CDR3 coding DNA: TGCGCCAGCAGCTTAGGGACAGCAACCTATGGCTACACCTTC.

The chain recombines TRBV5-1 with TRBJ2-3; 8 positions match TRBD2. In germline, CDR1 is SGHRS, CDR2 YFSETQ. Losses at the gene ends were 2 bases for V and 6 bases for J; bases not matched to a gene: 2. The CDR3 consists of 13 residues. This chain's CDR3 is CASSFSGGDTQYF. The CDR3 DNA follows: TGCGCCAGCAGCTTCTCGGGAGGGGATACGCAGTATTTT.

The J gene is TRBJ1-5, the V gene TRBV7-9, with D possibly TRBD1 on 6 matching bases. Germline CDR1 reads SEHNR; CDR2 reads FQNEAQ (reference sequence). V lost 6 bases, J lost 3 bases, and 12 bases lay in between. The CDR3 has 14 amino acids. DNA of the CDR3: TGTGCCAGCAGTTTGACAGGAGCCAATCAGCCCCAGCATTTT. Encoded protein: CASSLTGANQPQHF.

CDR3 sequence (DNA): TGCGCCAGCAGCCCTGAGGTGAGAGAAGCCGAGCAGTACTTC. This sequence encodes CASSPEVREAEQYF. The J gene is TRBJ2-7, the V gene TRBV5-1, with D unresolved. The CDR3 runs to 14 residues. V was pared by 4 bases and J by 6 bases, with 17 bases between. From germline, CDR1 is SGHRS and CDR2 YFSETQ.

This chain links TRBV4-1 with TRBJ2-1; TRBD1 is a possible D gene (7 bases). This CDR3 is built from 15 residues. CDR1 is MGHRA, CDR2 YSYEKL, per germline. Trimming left V 1 base short and J 6 bases short, with 13 bases between. CDR3 in amino acids: CASSQGQGLTNEQFF. The CDR3 DNA follows: TGCGCCAGCAGCCAAGGACAGGGACTCACCAATGAGCAGTTCTTC.

The DNA of the CDR3 is TGTGCCAGCAGTTACTGGGGCGGTCAGAATGGCTACACCTTC. Translated, it gives CASSYWGGQNGYTF. The chain has TRBV6-5 and TRBJ1-2, with a tentative D call TRBD1 (5 bases). The CDR3 length is 14 residues. Trimming removed 1 base at V and 6 bases at J, with 12 bases between. Germline assignment: CDR1 MNHEY and CDR2 SVGAGI.

The gene calls are TRBV19 and TRBJ1-2; D may be TRBD1 (5 bases). Germline values: CDR1 LNHDA, CDR2 SQIVND (reference sequence). V was cut by 7 bases and J by 4 bases, with 16 bases left in between. The CDR3 covers 14 residues. CDR3 sequence: CASTGTQRTYGYTF. In DNA form, the CDR3 reads TGTGCCAGTACTGGGACTCAGAGGACCTATGGCTACACCTTC.

This rearrangement joins TRBV27 to TRBJ1-4, with TRBD1 matching over 8 bases. Per the germline V gene, CDR1 is MNHEY and CDR2 is SMNVEV (reference sequence). V shed 6 bases and J 4 bases; nucleotides not matched to a gene: 10. The CDR3 sequence is 16 residues long. The CDR3 loop reads CASSYRDRSRNEKLFF. The DNA of the CDR3 is TGTGCCAGCAGCTACCGGGACAGGAGCCGTAATGAAAAACTGTTTTTT.

The chain combines TRBV6-5 with TRBJ1-2, with 7 bases matching TRBD1. Looked up from germline, CDR1 is MNHEY and CDR2 is SVGAGI. The J segment lost 4 bases and the V segment lost 5 bases, leaving 7 bases of the junction unmatched. This CDR3 contains 14 residues. The CDR3 sequence is CASSHTGTVYGYTF. CDR3 nucleotide sequence: TGTGCCAGCAGTCATACCGGGACAGTCTATGGCTACACCTTC.

This clone occurred once. V gene TRBV28 combines with J gene TRBJ2-3; 7 bases align to TRBD2. V shed 4 bases and J 4 bases; nucleotides not matched to a gene: 5. The CDR3 has 14 residues. Germline V CDR1 and CDR2: MDHEN, SYDVKM. CDR3 amino acids: CASSWGGSPDTQYF. DNA for the CDR3: TGTGCCAGCAGTTGGGGCGGGAGCCCAGATACGCAGTATTTT.

The chain links TRBV6-1 to TRBJ2-2, with TRBD2 matching over 12 bases. The CDR3 extends over 15 amino acids. Germline values: CDR1 MNHNS, CDR2 SASEGT. Trimming at V came to 1 base and at J to 14 bases, leaving 8 bases not matched to a gene. The CDR3 here is CASSEGLAGGFYLFF. The CDR3 region has the DNA TGTGCCAGCAGTGAAGGGCTAGCGGGGGGGTTCTACCTGTTTTTT.

The rearrangement uses TRBV11-3 and TRBJ1-2; no reliable D call. The CDR3 loop spans 12 amino acids. V was cut by 1 base and J by 7 bases, with 7 bases left in between. CDR1 and CDR2 (germline): SGHNT, YENEEA. The CDR3 nucleotides are TGTGCCAGCAGCTTAGGCCCGCGTGGCTACACCTTC. As protein: CASSLGPRGYTF.

The rearrangement links TRBV7-9 to TRBJ1-2; unclear D gene. Germline lookup yields CDR1 SEHNR and CDR2 FQNEAQ (reference sequence). This CDR3 comprises 14 residues. Deletions cut 5 bases from V and 6 bases from J, with 16 bases between. CDR3 coding DNA: TGTGCCAGCAGCACCACGGCGGGGTTTGATGGCTACACCTTC. Encoded protein: CASSTTAGFDGYTF.

This chain connects TRBV7-2 to TRBJ2-5, with 10 nucleotides matching TRBD2. The CDR3 contains 15 residues. Unmatched junction bases numbered 9, after V lost 6 bases and J lost 5 bases. Germline V gene lookup returns CDR1 SGHTA and CDR2 FQGNSA. CDR3 sequence (DNA): TGTGCCAGCAGATTAAGCGGGGGGGCGAAGGAGACCCAGTACTTC. Protein: CASRLSGGAKETQYF. Using reference TRBV7-2 and TRBJ2-5 for the parts outside the CDR3, the full variable domain is GAGVSQSPSNKVTEKGKDVELRCDPISGHTALYWYRQSLGQGLEFLIYFQGNSAPDKSGLPSDRFSAERTGGSVSTLTIQRTQQEDSAVYLCASRLSGGAKETQYFGPGTRLLVL.

This chain uses TRBV7-8 with TRBJ2-3, with D hard to call. This CDR3 region has 14 residues. V dropped 4 bases and J dropped 6 bases, with 14 bases sitting between them. The germline gives CDR1 SGHVS, CDR2 FQNEAQ. CDR3 sequence (DNA): TGTGCCAGCAGCTCTCGACTCGAGACGGATACGCAGTATTTT. Protein sequence: CASSSRLETDTQYF.

The rearrangement links TRBV5-6 to TRBJ1-4; no definite D call. The CDR3 is made up of 12 amino acids. The V end lost 4 bases, the J end lost 8 bases, and 9 bases lay between the germline ends. The germline CDR1 and CDR2 sequences are SGHDT and YYEEEE. DNA of the CDR3: TGTGCCAGCAGCGACATAGGAGAAAAACTGTTTTTT. Protein sequence: CASSDIGEKLFF.

This rearrangement joins TRBV7-2 to TRBJ2-3, with a possible D match to TRBD2 (5 bases). V was trimmed by 7 bases and J by 0 bases, leaving 14 bases between them. Germline V gives CDR1 SGHTA, CDR2 FQGNSA. The CDR3 sequence is 15 residues long. The CDR3 loop is CASTPERASTDTQYF. DNA for the CDR3: TGTGCCAGCACCCCCGAGAGGGCAAGCACAGATACGCAGTATTTT.

V and J are TRBV5-1 and TRBJ1-2, with TRBD1 matching 10 bases. The CDR3 has 15 residues. V trimming: 4 bases; J trimming: 3 bases; junction bases outside the gene matches: 6. CDR1 is SGHRS and CDR2 is YFSETQ in the germline V gene. CDR3 sequence (DNA): TGCGCCAGCAGCCCTCCGGGACAGGGGTACTATGGCTACACCTTC. This codes for CASSPPGQGYYGYTF.

The chain links TRBV18 to TRBJ1-1, with D tentatively TRBD1 (5 bases). Germline values: CDR1 KGHSH, CDR2 LQKENI. The CDR3 length is 14 residues. V was trimmed by 3 bases and J by 0 bases, leaving 8 bases between them. CDR3 residues: CASSPDSLNTEAFF. DNA for the CDR3: TGTGCCAGCTCACCTGACAGTCTGAACACTGAAGCTTTCTTT. Variable domain in full (rest from reference TRBV18 and TRBJ1-1): NAGVMQNPRHLVRRRGQEARLRCSPMKGHSHVYWYRQLPEEGLKFMVYLQKENIIDESGMPKERFSAEFPKEGPSILRIQQVVRGDSAAYFCASSPDSLNTEAFFGQGTRLTVV.

This chain links TRBV4-1 with TRBJ1-4, with D perhaps matching TRBD1 (6 bases). The CDR3 loop spans 21 amino acids. CDR1 is MGHRA and CDR2 is YSYEKL in the germline V gene. V shed 1 base and J shed 0 bases, with 24 bases lying between them. Written as DNA, the CDR3 is TGCGCCAGCAGCCAAGTTGCTGACTTCGACAGGTACCCAGCAACTAATGAAAAACTGTTTTTT. As protein: CASSQVADFDRYPATNEKLFF.